A selection of T cell receptor beta chains follows, all from one sample in a study of graft-versus-host responses after intestinal transplantation. What these receptors recognize is not known. The assay was immunoSEQ multiplex PCR, and TCRdb's table has in-frame clones only and misses some. This table holds over 100,000 clones, more than 80% found once. The sequencing used unstimulated CD4+ T cells sorted from spleen or lymph node cells, collected before transplant. Every receptor here comes from a human donor who was the organ donor for an intestinal transplant. The CDR3 runs from the conserved cysteine through the conserved F or W. Each record gives: J gene, clone size, D gene, V gene, CDR3 length, CDR3 DNA, CDR3 protein. A D gene is named only where the DNA matches it firmly. A row's size may be missing; if present it is once, few, many or a size class.

>TRBJ1-5|NA|TRBD1|TRBV7-2|13
TGTGCCAGCAGCCGGACAGGGAATCAGCCCCAGCATTTT
CASSRTGNQPQHF
>TRBJ1-4|NA|NA|TRBV18|14
TGTGCCAGCTCCCGAGGACAGACAAATGAAAAACTGTTTTTT
CASSRGQTNEKLFF
>TRBJ1-5|NA|TRBD1|TRBV18|14
TGTGCCAGCTCACCCCAGGGGGGCAATCAGCCCCAGCATTTT
CASSPQGGNQPQHF
>TRBJ1-2|NA|NA|TRBV27|13
TGTGCCAGCAGTTTCTGGGAGGGCTATGGCTACACCTTC
CASSFWEGYGYTF
>TRBJ1-4|NA|NA|TRBV9|14
TGTGCCAGCAGCGTAGGAGCAGGGAAGGAAAAACTGTTTTTT
CASSVGAGKEKLFF
>TRBJ2-7|NA|NA|TRBV11-2|15
TGTGCCAGCAGCTTAGTCATGGGGCGCACCTACGAGCAGTACTTC
CASSLVMGRTYEQYF
>TRBJ1-5|NA|TRBD1|TRBV5-1|13
TGCGCCAGCAGCTTGGGACAGGGACAGCCCCAGCATTTT
CASSLGQGQPQHF
>TRBJ2-6|once|NA|TRBV7-9|19
TGTGCCAGCAGCTTAGGGCAGGCCCCCTACAGCTCTGGGGCCAACGTCCTGACTTTC
CASSLGQAPYSSGANVLTF
>TRBJ1-2|once|NA|TRBV6-5|12
TGTGCCAGCAGCTCGACAGGCTATGGCTACACCTTC
CASSSTGYGYTF
>TRBJ1-2|NA|TRBD1|TRBV10-3|15
TGTGCCATCAGTGAGACGGGACAGGCGGAAAGGGGCTACACCTTC
CAISETGQAERGYTF
>TRBJ1-1|NA|NA|TRBV7-9|12
TGTGCCAGCAGCCATCCAGGACAGAAAGCTTTCTTT
CASSHPGQKAFF
>TRBJ2-3|NA|TRBD2|TRBV5-1|16
TGCGCCAGCAGCTTGGTACCAGCGGGAGGGCCTGCTACGCAGTATTTT
CASSLVPAGGPATQYF
>TRBJ2-1|NA|TRBD2|TRBV7-7|17
TGTGCTAGCATGAGTCGGCGGGAGGTTAGCTCCTACAATGAGCAGTTCTTC
CASMSRREVSSYNEQFF
>TRBJ1-2|NA|NA|TRBV6-6|13
TGTGCCAGCAGTCAACAGGATTTTGGTGGCTACACCTTC
CASSQQDFGGYTF
>TRBJ2-7|NA|NA|TRBV19|14
TGTGCCAGTAGCCGGGGGGACAGAGCCTACGAGCAGTACTTC
CASSRGDRAYEQYF
>TRBJ1-1|once|TRBD1|TRBV10-3|15
TGTGCCATCAGTGCCAGACAGGGCAGGAACACTGAAGCTTTCTTT
CAISARQGRNTEAFF
>TRBJ1-3|NA|NA|TRBV15|15
TGTGCCACCAGCAGTCAACAGGGAACTGGAAACACCATATATTTT
CATSSQQGTGNTIYF
>TRBJ1-2|NA|NA|TRBV28|14
TGTGCCAGCAGTTTGGCAGAAGTGAACTATGGCTACACCTTC
CASSLAEVNYGYTF
>TRBJ2-7|once|NA|TRBV6-1|16
TGTGCCAGCAGTGAGCGGAATTTCGGGCGACGGGACGAGCAGTACTTC
CASSERNFGRRDEQYF
>TRBJ1-2|NA|NA|TRBV5-1|15
TGCGCCAGCAGCCCCCAGGGCACGGTTGACTATGGCTACACCTTC
CASSPQGTVDYGYTF
>TRBJ2-5|NA|TRBD2|TRBV4-2|17
TGTGCCAGCAGCCAAGGCGAAGGGGGGGCGGGACTAGGGGTGCAGTACTTC
CASSQGEGGAGLGVQYF
>TRBJ1-2|NA|NA|TRBV30|16
TGTGCCTGGAGTGTACCCCTCGGCAAGGAAAACTATGGCTACACCTTC
CAWSVPLGKENYGYTF
>TRBJ1-1|NA|NA|TRBV6-1|12
TGTGCCAGCAGTGTGTGGGTAACTGAAGCTTTCTTT
CASSVWVTEAFF
>TRBJ1-3|NA|NA|TRBV6-1|13
TGTGCCAGCTCGGGGACCGCGGGAAACACCATATATTTT
CASSGTAGNTIYF
>TRBJ1-1|NA|TRBD1|TRBV28|14
TGTGCCAGCAAGATAACAGGGGACACTACTGAAGCTTTCTTT
CASKITGDTTEAFF
>TRBJ2-5|NA|NA|TRBV6-9|17
TGTGCCCTCAAAAAGGGGCCGCGCGGAGGGGGGGAAGAGACCCAGTACTTC
CALKKGPRGGGEETQYF
>TRBJ2-3|NA|NA|TRBV2|16
TGTGCCAGCACTATGTCGGGATCTTCTAGCACAGATACGCAGTATTTT
CASTMSGSSSTDTQYF
>TRBJ2-3|NA|TRBD1|TRBV29-1|12
TGCAGCGTTCAGGGGGCATCAGATACGCAGTATTTT
CSVQGASDTQYF
>TRBJ1-1|NA|NA|TRBV28|13
TGTGCCAGCAGGACCCAGGTTAACACTGAAGCTTTCTTT
CASRTQVNTEAFF
>TRBJ2-3|NA|NA|TRBV6-5|16
TGTGCCAGCAGTTACGAGCAATATCCAGCCACAGATACGCAGTATTTT
CASSYEQYPATDTQYF
>TRBJ2-4|NA|TRBD1|TRBV2|13
TGTGCCAGCAGTGGCGACAGGGGGGACATTCAGTACTTC
CASSGDRGDIQYF
>TRBJ2-1|NA|TRBD2|TRBV10-2|16
TGCGCCAGCAGTGAAGGGACTAGCGAACTCTACAATGAGCAGTTCTTC
CASSEGTSELYNEQFF
>TRBJ2-7|NA|NA|TRBV4-1|14
TGCGCCAGCAGCCAAGAATTAGGGGGCTACGAGCAGTACTTC
CASSQELGGYEQYF
>TRBJ1-3|NA|NA|TRBV28|15
TGTGCCAGCAGTCGTTCCGGACTCGCTGGAAACACCATATATTTT
CASSRSGLAGNTIYF
>TRBJ2-6|NA|NA|TRBV28|17
TGTGCCAGCAGTTTATTGGGGGGCGGCTCTGGGGCCAACGTCCTGACTTTC
CASSLLGGGSGANVLTF
>TRBJ2-1|once|NA|TRBV7-9|14
TGTGCCAGCAGCTTAGCAGTACTAGGCAGTGAGCAGTTCTTC
CASSLAVLGSEQFF
>TRBJ1-1|NA|NA|TRBV5-6|14
TGTGCCAGCAGCTTGGATGGGGGCGCCGCTGAAGCTTTCTTT
CASSLDGGAAEAFF
>TRBJ2-7|NA|TRBD2|TRBV4-2|15
TGTGCCAGCAGCCAAGATCGGGACTACTCCTACGAGCAGTACTTC
CASSQDRDYSYEQYF
>TRBJ2-1|NA|TRBD2|TRBV4-2|17
TGTGCCAGCAGCGCCCTACCTAGCGGGAGGGGTCTGAATGAGCAGTTCTTC
CASSALPSGRGLNEQFF
>TRBJ1-2|NA|NA|TRBV29-1|11
TGCAGCGTTGACACTAACTATGGCTACACCTTC
CSVDTNYGYTF
>TRBJ1-1|NA|NA|TRBV4-1|13
TGCGCCAGCCGGGCCGGGACAAACACTGAAGCTTTCTTT
CASRAGTNTEAFF
>TRBJ2-3|NA|TRBD2|TRBV25-1|17
TGTGCCAGCAGCGATACCCGGGGAGGGGAAAGCACAGATACGCAGTATTTT
CASSDTRGGESTDTQYF
>TRBJ2-1|NA|NA|TRBV5-1|12
TGCGCCAGCAGCCTGGGGGCGGGTGAGCAGTTCTTC
CASSLGAGEQFF
>TRBJ1-2|NA|TRBD1|TRBV10-3|14
TGTGCCATCAGTGAGACAGGGGAGGATTATGGCTACACCTTC
CAISETGEDYGYTF
>TRBJ2-3|NA|NA|TRBV5-8|16
TGTGCCAGCAGTCAACAAGTAGGGCGCCGGACAGATACGCAGTATTTT
CASSQQVGRRTDTQYF
>TRBJ2-5|NA|NA|TRBV10-3|15
TGTGCCATCAGTGAGAGGTCCAGGGGGGGAGAGACCCAGTACTTC
CAISERSRGGETQYF
>TRBJ2-7|once|TRBD1|TRBV4-3|15
TGCGCCAGCAGCCAAGGAGGGACAGGCCCGTGGGAGCAGTACTTC
CASSQGGTGPWEQYF
>TRBJ2-2|NA|NA|TRBV9|15
TGTGCCAGCAGTAACGGGAGAACCAGCACCGGGGAGCTGTTTTTT
CASSNGRTSTGELFF
>TRBJ1-2|NA|TRBD1|TRBV19|16
TGTGCCAGTAGTACGGGACAGGGGGTGACAAACTATGGCTACACCTTC
CASSTGQGVTNYGYTF